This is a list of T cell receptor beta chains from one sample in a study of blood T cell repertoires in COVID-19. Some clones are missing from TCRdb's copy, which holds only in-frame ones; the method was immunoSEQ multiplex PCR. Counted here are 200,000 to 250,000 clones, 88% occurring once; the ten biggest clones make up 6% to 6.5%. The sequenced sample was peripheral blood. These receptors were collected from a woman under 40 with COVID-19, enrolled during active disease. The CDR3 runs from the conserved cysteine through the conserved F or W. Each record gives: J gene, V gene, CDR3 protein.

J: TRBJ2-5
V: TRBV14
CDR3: CASSPWDRGPETQYF

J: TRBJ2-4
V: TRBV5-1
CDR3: CASSVRGTNNVGGNIQYF

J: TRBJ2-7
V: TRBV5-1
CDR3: CASSLEGGPHTSDEQYF

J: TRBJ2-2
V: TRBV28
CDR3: CASSRSFRGRSPNTGELFF

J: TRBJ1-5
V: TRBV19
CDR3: CASTQTGERNQPQHF

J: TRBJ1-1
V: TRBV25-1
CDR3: CASSDARGNTEAFF

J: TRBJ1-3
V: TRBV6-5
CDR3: CASSYSMGLNTIYF

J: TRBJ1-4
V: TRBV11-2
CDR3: CASSLGRLAEKLFF

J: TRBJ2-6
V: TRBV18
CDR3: CASSPLGTAGANVLTF

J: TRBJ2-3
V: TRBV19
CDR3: CASRIQGSTDTQYF

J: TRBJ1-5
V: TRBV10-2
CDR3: CASSELQGLSNQPQHF

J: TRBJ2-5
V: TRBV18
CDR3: CASSPPVLAGGETQYF

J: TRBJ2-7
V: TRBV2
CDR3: CASSRTGTATYEQYF

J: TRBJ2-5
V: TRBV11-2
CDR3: CATIQPPSGFGETQYF

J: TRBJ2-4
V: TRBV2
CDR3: CASSDYSGGGNIQYF

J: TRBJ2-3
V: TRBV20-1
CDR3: CSASYQRTPSTDTQYF

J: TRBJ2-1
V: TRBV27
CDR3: CASNRGRAGDEQFF

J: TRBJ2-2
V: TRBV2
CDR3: CASSEGQDNTGELFF

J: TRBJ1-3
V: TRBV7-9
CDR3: CASSHRPLGAQDTIYF

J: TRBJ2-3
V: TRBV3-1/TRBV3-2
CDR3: CASSRTSGGAGDTQYF

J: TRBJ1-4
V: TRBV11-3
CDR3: CASSLQGANEKLFF

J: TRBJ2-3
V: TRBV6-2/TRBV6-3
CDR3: CASSTQGADTQYF

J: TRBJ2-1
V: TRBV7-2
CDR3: CASSLSVTGYNEQFF

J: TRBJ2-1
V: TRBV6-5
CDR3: CASRIAGGVNEQFF

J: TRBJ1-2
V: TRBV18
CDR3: CASSPPDRGYGYTF

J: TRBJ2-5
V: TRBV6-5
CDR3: CASRRGLETQYF

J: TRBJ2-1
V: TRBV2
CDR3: CASSEQGYNEQFF

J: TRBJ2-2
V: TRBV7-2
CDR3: CASSWTTPPDTGELFF

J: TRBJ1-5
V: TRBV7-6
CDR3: CASSLGTSRNQPQHF

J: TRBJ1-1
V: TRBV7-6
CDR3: CASSLGQGLDGTEAFF

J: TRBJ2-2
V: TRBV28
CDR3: CASSPRGLVSGELFF

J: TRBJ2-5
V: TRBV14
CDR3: CASSLRGGVTQYF

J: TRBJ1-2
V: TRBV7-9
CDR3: CASSFTVGANYGYTF

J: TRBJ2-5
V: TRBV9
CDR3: CASTNSGEQETQYF

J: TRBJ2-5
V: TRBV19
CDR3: CASSISLAGETQYF

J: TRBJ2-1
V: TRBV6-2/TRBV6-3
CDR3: CASSYWLAVRGQFF

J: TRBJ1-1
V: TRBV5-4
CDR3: CASSFGTGKNTEAFF

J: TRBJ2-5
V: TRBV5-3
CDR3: CARSYPPRAGGGLFFQETQYF

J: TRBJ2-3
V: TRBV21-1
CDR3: CASSKALFLSSGRMLGDTQYF

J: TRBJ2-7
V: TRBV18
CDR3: CASSPSGGVGEQYF

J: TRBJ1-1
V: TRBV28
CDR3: CASSLSGQGPSEAFF

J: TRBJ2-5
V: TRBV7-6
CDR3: CATSPLGGGGETQYF

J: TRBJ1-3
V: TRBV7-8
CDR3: CASSLLGRSGNTIYF

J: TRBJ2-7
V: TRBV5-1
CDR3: CASSPDRGGTTYEQYF

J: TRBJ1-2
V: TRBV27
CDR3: CASSLSRGQGYTF